This T cell receptor (beta chain) was profiled in a study of beta chain features in type 1 diabetes. This clone appeared a few times. Its antigen is unidentified. Sequenced material consisted of expressed TCRB transcripts (all of the isolated RNA was reverse transcribed). Repertoires were generated with immunoSEQ multiplex PCR, while TCRdb's copy carries only in-frame clones and drops some. The sample includes more than 550,000 clones, around 15% of them seen just once. With 5 bases removed from V and 5 bases from J, the gap between germline ends came to 24 bases. This CDR3 has 17 residues. The germline V gene has CDR1 SGHVS and CDR2 FNYEAQ. Regarding the study as a whole: Fewer junction insertions and more nucleotide deletions appeared in type 1 diabetes patients. Moderate but significant shortening of TCRB CDR3s was recorded in all four CD4+ subsets from Type 1 diabetes patients.

This TCR was recovered from a man aged 18 to 35 with type 1 diabetes. Sequences were obtained from naive CD4+ T cells from blood. This chain links TRBV7-6 with TRBJ2-5, with a tentative D call TRBD2 (5 bases). DNA of the CDR3: TGTGCCAGCAGCCCAGGAGCCGGGATCCTTGTTGGGGAGACCCAGTACTTC. As protein: CASSPGAGILVGETQYF.